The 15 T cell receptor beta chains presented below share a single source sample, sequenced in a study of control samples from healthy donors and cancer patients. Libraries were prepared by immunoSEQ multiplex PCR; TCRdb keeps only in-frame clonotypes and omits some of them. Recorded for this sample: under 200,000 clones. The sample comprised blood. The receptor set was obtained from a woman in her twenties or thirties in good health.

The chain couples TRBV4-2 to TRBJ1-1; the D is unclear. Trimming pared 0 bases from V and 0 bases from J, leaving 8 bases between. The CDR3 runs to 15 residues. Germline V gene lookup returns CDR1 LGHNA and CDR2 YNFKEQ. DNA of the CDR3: TGTGCCAGCAGCCAAGACCCCCTTATGAACACTGAAGCTTTCTTT. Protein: CASSQDPLMNTEAFF.

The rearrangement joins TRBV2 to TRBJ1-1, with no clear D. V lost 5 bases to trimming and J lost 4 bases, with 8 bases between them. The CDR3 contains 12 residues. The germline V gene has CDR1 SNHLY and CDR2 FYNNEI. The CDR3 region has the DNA TGTGCCAGCAGTAAGGAAGGCACTGAAGCTTTCTTT. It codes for CASSKEGTEAFF.

The chain's CDR3 is CSVGRGTGGVYGYTF. The DNA for the CDR3 is TGCAGCGTTGGCAGAGGGACAGGGGGCGTCTATGGCTACACCTTC. J is TRBJ1-2 and V is TRBV29-1, with TRBD1 identical over 12 bases. The CDR3 has 15 amino acids. The germline CDR1 and CDR2 sequences are SQVTM and ANQGSEA. After removal of 4 bases from V and 4 bases from J, the junction contained 7 bases not matched to a gene.

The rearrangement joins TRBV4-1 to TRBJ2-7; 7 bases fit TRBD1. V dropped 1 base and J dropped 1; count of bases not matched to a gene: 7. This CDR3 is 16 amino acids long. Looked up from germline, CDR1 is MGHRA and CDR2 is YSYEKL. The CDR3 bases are TGCGCCAGCAGCCAAGTGACAGGGACGCCTTCCTACGAGCAGTACTTC. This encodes CASSQVTGTPSYEQYF.

The CDR3 DNA reads as TGTGCCAGCAGCCAAGATTCAGTCAATCAGCCCCAGCATTTT. It specifies CASSQDSVNQPQHF. The V call is TRBV3-1 (or the pseudogene TRBV3-2), the J call TRBJ1-5, with D unresolved. Trimming shortened V by 0 bases and J by 3 bases, and 6 bases separated the two germline ends. CDR3 length: 14 residues. The germline gives CDR1 LGHDT, CDR2 YNNKEL (reference sequence).

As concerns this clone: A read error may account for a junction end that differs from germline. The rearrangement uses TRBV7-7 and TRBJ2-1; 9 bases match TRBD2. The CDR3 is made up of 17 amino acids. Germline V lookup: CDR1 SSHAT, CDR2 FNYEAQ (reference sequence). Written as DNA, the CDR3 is TGTGCTAGCAGCCCGAGCGCGGGGGCGGGGGGGCGAAATGAGCAGTTCTTC. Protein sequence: CASSPSAGAGGRNEQFF.

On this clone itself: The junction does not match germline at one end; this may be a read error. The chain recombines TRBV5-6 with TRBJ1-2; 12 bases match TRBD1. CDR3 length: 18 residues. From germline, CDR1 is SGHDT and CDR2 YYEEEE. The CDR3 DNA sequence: TGTGCGAGCAGCTTGAAACTGGGGACAGGGGGCTACAACTATGGCTACACCTTC. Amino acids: CASSLKLGTGGYNYGYTF.

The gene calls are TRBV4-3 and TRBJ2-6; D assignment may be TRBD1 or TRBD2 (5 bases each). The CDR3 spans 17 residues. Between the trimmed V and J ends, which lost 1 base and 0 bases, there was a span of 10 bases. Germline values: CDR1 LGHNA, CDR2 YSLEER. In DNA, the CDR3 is TGCGCCAGCAGCCAAGGAGGGGTCGGCTCTGGGGCCAACGTCCTGACTTTC. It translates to CASSQGGVGSGANVLTF.

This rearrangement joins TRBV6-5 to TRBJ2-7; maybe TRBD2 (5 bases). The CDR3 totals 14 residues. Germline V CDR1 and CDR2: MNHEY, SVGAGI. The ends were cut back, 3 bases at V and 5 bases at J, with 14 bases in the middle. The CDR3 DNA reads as TGTGCCAGCAGTTATCGATTTAGAGGGAACGAGCAGTACTTC. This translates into CASSYRFRGNEQYF.

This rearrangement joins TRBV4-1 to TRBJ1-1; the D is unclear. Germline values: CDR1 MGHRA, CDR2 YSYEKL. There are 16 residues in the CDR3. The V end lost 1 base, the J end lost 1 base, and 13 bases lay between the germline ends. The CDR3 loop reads CASSQVETVRNTEAFF. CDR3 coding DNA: TGCGCCAGCAGCCAAGTAGAAACAGTCAGGAACACTGAAGCTTTCTTT.

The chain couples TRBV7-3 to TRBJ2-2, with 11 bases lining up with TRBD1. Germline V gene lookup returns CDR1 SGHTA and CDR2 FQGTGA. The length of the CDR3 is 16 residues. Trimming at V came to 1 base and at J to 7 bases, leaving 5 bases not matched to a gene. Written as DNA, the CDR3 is TGTGCCAGCAGCTTAATAGCGGACAGGGGGCTCGGGGAGCTGTTTTTT. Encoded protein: CASSLIADRGLGELFF.

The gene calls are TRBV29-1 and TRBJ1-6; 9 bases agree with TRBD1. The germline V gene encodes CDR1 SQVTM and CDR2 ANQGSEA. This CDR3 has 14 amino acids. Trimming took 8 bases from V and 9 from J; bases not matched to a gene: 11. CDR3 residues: CSIRTGQGFSPLHF. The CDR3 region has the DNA TGCAGCATCCGCACGGGACAGGGTTTTTCACCCCTCCACTTT.

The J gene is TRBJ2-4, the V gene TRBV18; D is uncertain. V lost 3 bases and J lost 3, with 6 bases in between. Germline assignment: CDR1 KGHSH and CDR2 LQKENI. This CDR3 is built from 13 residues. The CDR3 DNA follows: TGTGCCAGCTCACCTTTGGACAAAAACATTCAGTACTTC. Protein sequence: CASSPLDKNIQYF. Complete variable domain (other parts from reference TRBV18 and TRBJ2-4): NAGVMQNPRHLVRRRGQEARLRCSPMKGHSHVYWYRQLPEEGLKFMVYLQKENIIDESGMPKERFSAEFPKEGPSILRIQQVVRGDSAAYFCASSPLDKNIQYFGAGTRLSVL.

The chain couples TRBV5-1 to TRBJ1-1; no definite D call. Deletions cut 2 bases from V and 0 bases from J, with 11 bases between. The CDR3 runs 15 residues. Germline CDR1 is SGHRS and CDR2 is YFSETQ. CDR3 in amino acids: CASSLNSIMNTEAFF. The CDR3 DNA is TGCGCCAGCAGCTTAAACAGTATTATGAACACTGAAGCTTTCTTT.

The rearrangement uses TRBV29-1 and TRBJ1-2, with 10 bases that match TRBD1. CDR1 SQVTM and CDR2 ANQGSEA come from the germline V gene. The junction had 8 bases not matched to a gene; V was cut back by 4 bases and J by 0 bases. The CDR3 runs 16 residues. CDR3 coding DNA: TGCAGCGTTGCCCAAAGGACAGGGGGAACTAACTATGGCTACACCTTC. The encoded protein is CSVAQRTGGTNYGYTF.